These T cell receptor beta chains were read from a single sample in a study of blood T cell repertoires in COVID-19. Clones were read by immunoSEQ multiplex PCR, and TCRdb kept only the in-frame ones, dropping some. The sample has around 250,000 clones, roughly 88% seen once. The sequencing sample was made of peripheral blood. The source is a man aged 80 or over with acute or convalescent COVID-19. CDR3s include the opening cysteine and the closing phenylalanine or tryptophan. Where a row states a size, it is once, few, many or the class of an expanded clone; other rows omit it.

CDR3 protein: CASSSYPTGTGGIIREKLFF
V gene: TRBV28
clone size: NA

CDR3 protein: CASSLYGQPGLRNTIYF
V gene: TRBV28
clone size: NA

CDR3 protein: CSASLRQDGADGYTF
V gene: TRBV20-1
clone size: once

CDR3 protein: CASSPRDRYGYTF
V gene: TRBV19
clone size: NA

CDR3 protein: CASSLMGQGYEQYF
V gene: TRBV7-8
clone size: NA

CDR3 protein: CASRAGGTSNQPQHF
V gene: TRBV7-8
clone size: NA

CDR3 protein: CASSLPTSGDTYNEQFF
V gene: TRBV6-2/TRBV6-3
clone size: NA

CDR3 protein: CASSLAGLAGGPYEQYF
V gene: TRBV5-1
clone size: NA

CDR3 protein: CASSLLAGEETQYF
V gene: TRBV7-9
clone size: NA

CDR3 protein: CASSILQGAREKLFF
V gene: TRBV5-1
clone size: few

CDR3 protein: CASRQTGGEEQPQHF
V gene: TRBV19
clone size: NA

CDR3 protein: CASSGTGGSGNTIYF
V gene: TRBV7-2
clone size: NA

CDR3 protein: CASRLSVDQPQHF
V gene: TRBV7-2
clone size: NA

CDR3 protein: CASRIPGSGDIQYF
V gene: TRBV28
clone size: NA

CDR3 protein: CASGGQYYGYTF
V gene: TRBV28
clone size: NA

CDR3 protein: CASRTGDRQYGYTF
V gene: TRBV9
clone size: NA

CDR3 protein: CASRVHGGYGELFF
V gene: TRBV13
clone size: NA

CDR3 protein: CASRRDMTSYNSPLHF
V gene: TRBV5-4
clone size: NA

CDR3 protein: CASSLGLYGYTF
V gene: TRBV28
clone size: few

CDR3 protein: CATSDFPGSTEAFF
V gene: TRBV24-1
clone size: NA

CDR3 protein: CASSQGGGKTEAFF
V gene: TRBV3-1/TRBV3-2
clone size: NA

CDR3 protein: CASSPDRTYNEQFF
V gene: TRBV5-1
clone size: once